This T cell receptor (beta chain) was sequenced in a study of blood T cell repertoires in COVID-19 (dated by TCRdb to 2018 to 2020). In the study overall: Collaborator samples came from the United States, Italy and Spain and covered acute and convalescent phases of COVID-19. Samples came from the ongoing ImmuneRACE study (first 160 participants) plus 1,254 subjects from 6 global collaborators. The sample metadata nearly always contained a de-identified subject ID, COVID-19 status, age in years and sex. The material from the prospective study consisted of cDNA or gDNA derived from T cells, B-cell-depleted T cells, or PBMCs. Deeply sampled blood TCRbeta repertoires from subjects exposed to, actively infected with, or recovered from COVID-19 were included in the dataset. The repertoires were released in a freely available public database meant as a resource for research on the immune response to SARS-CoV-2. HLA class I and class II types, where available, came from metadata supplied by the sample provider rather than from assay-based typing.

TCRbeta CDR3 regions were amplified from genomic DNA by means of the immunoSEQ Assay, a bias-controlled multiplex PCR. Under the source paper's analysis protocol: Nucleated cell counts per sample were estimated from amplification of reference gene primers within the assay. To quantify the absolute abundance of each unique TCRbeta CDR3 rearrangement, sequence reads were collapsed and filtered. For each sample, productive Simpson clonality was calculated by taking the square root of Simpson's diversity index across productive rearrangements. What TCRdb holds here is the immuneACCESS table cut down to in-frame rearrangements. Part of the clones is not present; checked against another copy, under half of the missing clones reflect an unresolved V gene, and the others are unexplained. For V, J and clone size, that table is used; D and trimming come from the DNA. In all, the sample holds roughly 200,000 clones, and around 90% of those were seen once. About 2.4% of the sample is in the top ten clones.

Concerning this clone itself: There is no known antigen for this receptor. Per-base quality was not reported, and no clone a single base away is much larger than it.

Broad study findings and their caveats: How much clinical and demographic metadata was included differed by source and by participant, and the metadata was provided uncurated.

Participants in the prospective study were aged about 18 to 100 years, lived in over 20 United States geographic areas, and enrolled through a virtual design. To assign participants to cohorts, the prospective study relied on clinical history that participants themselves reported in a screening survey and a study questionnaire. ImmuneRACE Cohort 3 recovered participants were defined by two consecutive negative NP/OP PCR tests, healthcare professional clearance, or symptom resolution. Mobile phlebotomists in the prospective study collected whole blood, serum and a nasopharyngeal or oropharyngeal swab from every participant. Additional blood draws and questionnaires over a roughly two-month period could optionally be provided by prospective study participants. Before DNA extraction, prospective study blood samples were shipped either frozen or at room temperature. Reading the germline V gene gives CDR1 SGHTA and CDR2 FQGTGA. Including cysteine and phenylalanine, the CDR3 has 14 amino acids. Only the CDR3 region is kept as DNA, spanning 42 bases read in frame from base 1. The trim is 0 bases for V and 8 bases for J, with a gap of 13 bases between the germline ends.

The chain links TRBV7-3 with TRBJ1-1, with no confidently assigned D gene. The sample comprised PBMCs or T cells enriched from blood (not recorded which). The source is a woman aged 25-40 years who had recovered from COVID-19. This receptor carries the CDR3 CASSLTGGSREAFF. In nucleotides, the sequence is TGTGCCAGCAGCTTAACAGGCGGGAGCCGGGAAGCTTTCTTT.